One and the same sample provided the 4 T cell receptor beta chains below, sequenced in a study of blood T cell repertoires in COVID-19. The protocol was immunoSEQ multiplex PCR, while the TCRdb copy is restricted to in-frame clones and leaves out a portion. Seen here are roughly 70,000 clones, about 91% observed once, and the top ten hold approximately 8.9%. Sequencing input: peripheral blood. The receptors were sampled from a man of 80 years or more with acute or convalescent COVID-19.

V and J are TRBV7-2 and TRBJ1-1; 8 positions agree with TRBD1. Germline CDR1 and CDR2: SGHTA and FQGNSA. Trimming removed 4 bases from V and 0 bases from J; junction bases left unmatched: 4. The CDR3 length is 15 residues. The CDR3 region is CASSSWTGMNTEAFF. CDR3 DNA: TGTGCCAGCAGCTCTTGGACAGGGATGAACACTGAAGCTTTCTTT.

This chain links TRBV19 with TRBJ1-6; D unclear. Per the germline V gene, CDR1 is LNHDA and CDR2 is SQIVND (reference sequence). The CDR3 spans 13 residues. The germline V and J ends were trimmed by 3 bases and 12 bases, with 12 bases remaining between them. CDR3 in amino acids: CASSINGGGPLHF. Written as DNA, the CDR3 is TGTGCCAGTAGTATTAATGGAGGAGGACCCCTCCACTTT.

DNA of the CDR3: TGTGCCAGCAGCTTGGGTCCGGGGACAGGGGGATCCTACGAGCAGTACTTC. Translation: CASSLGPGTGGSYEQYF. V gene TRBV5-4 combines with J gene TRBJ2-7, with TRBD1 identical over 11 bases. Trimming removed 0 bases from V and 1 base from J; junction bases left unmatched: 6. Germline lookup yields CDR1 SGHNT and CDR2 YYREEE (reference sequence). The CDR3 runs 17 residues. The whole variable domain, filled in from reference TRBV5-4 and TRBJ2-7, reads ETGVTQSPTHLIKTRGQQVTLRCSSQSGHNTVSWYQQALGQGPQFIFQYYREEENGRGNFPPRFSGLQFPNYSSELNVNALELDDSALYLCASSLGPGTGGSYEQYFGPGTRLTVT.

The rearrangement uses TRBV30 and TRBJ2-1; 7 nucleotides align to TRBD2. After removal of 3 bases from V and 10 bases from J, the junction contained 9 bases not matched to a gene. Germline CDR1 GTSNPN, CDR2 SVGIG (reference sequence). This CDR3 comprises 13 residues. CDR3 residues: CAWRTAGLPEQFF. CDR3 bases: TGTGCCTGGAGGACAGCGGGGCTACCCGAGCAGTTCTTC.